The present T cell receptor beta chain was sequenced within a study of T-cell memory formation after mild COVID-19. Study outcomes and limitations: Proof of SARS-CoV-2 specificity was absent for the second-wave clones that crested on day 37.

Germline-derived CDR1 and CDR2 are MNHEY and SVGAGI. V was shortened by 6 bases and J by 7 bases, with 25 bases between the two germline ends. This CDR3 has 18 amino acids. TCRdb reprocessed the 5' RACE reads with MiXCR, giving one entry per CDR3 protein. The sample contains 350,000 to 550,000 distinct CDR3 sequences, about 20% of which appear only once. Remarks on this clonotype: Its antigen is not identified.

The sequenced sample consisted of PBMCs or a T cell subset sorted from them (not recorded which). The genes are TRBV6-5 and TRBJ1-6, with D perhaps TRBD1 (5 bases). The clonotype was recovered from a man aged 18 to 30 who had mild COVID-19 (a few samples of this study predate the infection). Cell type and time point are not known. In DNA, the CDR3 is TGTGCCAGCAGCCGACCCCGGGAGGGTCAGGGATGGAATTCACCCCTCCACTTT. As protein: CASSRPREGQGWNSPLHF.